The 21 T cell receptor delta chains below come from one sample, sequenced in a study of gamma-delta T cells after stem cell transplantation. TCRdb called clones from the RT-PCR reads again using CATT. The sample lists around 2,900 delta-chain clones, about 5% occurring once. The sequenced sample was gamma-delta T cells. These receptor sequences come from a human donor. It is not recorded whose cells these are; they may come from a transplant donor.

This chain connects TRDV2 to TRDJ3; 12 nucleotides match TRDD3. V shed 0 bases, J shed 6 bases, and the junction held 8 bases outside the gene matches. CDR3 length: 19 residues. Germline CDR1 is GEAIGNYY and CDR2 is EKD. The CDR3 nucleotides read TGTGCCTGTGACACCTTAAACCTGGGGGATACGGCGGACACCCGACAGATGTTTTTC. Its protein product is CACDTLNLGDTADTRQMFF.

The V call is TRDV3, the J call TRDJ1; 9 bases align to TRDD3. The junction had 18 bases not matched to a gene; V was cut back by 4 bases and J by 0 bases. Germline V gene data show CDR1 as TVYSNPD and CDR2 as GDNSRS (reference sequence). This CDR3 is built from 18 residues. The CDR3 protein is CACLLRGMGDNYTDKLIF. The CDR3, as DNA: TGTGCCTGTCTCCTACGGGGGATGGGGGATAACTACACCGATAAACTCATCTTT.

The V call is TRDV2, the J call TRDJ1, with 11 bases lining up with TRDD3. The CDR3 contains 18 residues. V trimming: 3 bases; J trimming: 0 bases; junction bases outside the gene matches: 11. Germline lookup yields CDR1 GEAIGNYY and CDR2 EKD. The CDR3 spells CACDGLLGDRDYTDKLIF. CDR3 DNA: TGTGCCTGTGACGGGCTACTGGGGGATAGGGACTACACCGATAAACTCATCTTT.

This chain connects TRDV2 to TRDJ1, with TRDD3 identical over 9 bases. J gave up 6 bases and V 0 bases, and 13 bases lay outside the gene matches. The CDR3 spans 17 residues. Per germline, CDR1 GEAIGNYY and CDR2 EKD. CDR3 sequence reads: CACDTVTGGQSNNKLIF. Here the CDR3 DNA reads TGTGCCTGTGACACCGTTACTGGGGGACAAAGCAACAATAAACTCATCTTT.

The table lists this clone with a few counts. The CDR3 loop is CACDGLGDPTYTDKLIF. The CDR3, as DNA: TGTGCCTGTGACGGACTGGGGGACCCGACATACACCGATAAACTCATCTTT. J is TRDJ1 and V is TRDV2; the match to TRDD3 covers 9 bases. The CDR3 length is 17 residues. Germline V lookup: CDR1 GEAIGNYY, CDR2 EKD. The V and J ends lost 3 bases and 0 bases, in that order; junction bases with no gene match: 10.

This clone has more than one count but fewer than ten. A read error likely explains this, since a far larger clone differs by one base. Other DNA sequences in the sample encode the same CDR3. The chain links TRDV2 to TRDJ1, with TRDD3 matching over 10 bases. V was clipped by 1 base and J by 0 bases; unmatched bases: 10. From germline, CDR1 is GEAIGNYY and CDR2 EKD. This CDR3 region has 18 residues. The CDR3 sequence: CACDTLTGGYENTDKLIF. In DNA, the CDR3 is TGTGCCTGTGACACGCTGACCGGGGGATACGAGAACACCGATAAACTCATCTTT.

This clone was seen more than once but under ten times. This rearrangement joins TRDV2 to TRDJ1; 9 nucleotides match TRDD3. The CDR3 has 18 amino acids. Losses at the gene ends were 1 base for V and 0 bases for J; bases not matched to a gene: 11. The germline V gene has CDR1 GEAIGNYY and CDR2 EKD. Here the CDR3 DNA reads TGTGCCTGTGACACGGTACTGGGGGACCTTCTTAACACCGATAAACTCATCTTT. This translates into CACDTVLGDLLNTDKLIF.

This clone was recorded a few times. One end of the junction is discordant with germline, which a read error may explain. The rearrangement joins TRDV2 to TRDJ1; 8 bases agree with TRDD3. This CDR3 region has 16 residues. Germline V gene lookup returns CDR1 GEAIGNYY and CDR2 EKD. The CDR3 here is CACDPVTGGYTDKPIF. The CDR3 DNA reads TGTGCCTGTGATCCAGTTACTGGGGGGTACACCGATAAACCCATCTTT.

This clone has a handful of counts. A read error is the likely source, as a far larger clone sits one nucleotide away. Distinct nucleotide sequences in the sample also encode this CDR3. CDR3 sequence: CACDTTGGYSSWDTRQMFF. The CDR3 region has the DNA TGTGCCTGTGACACCACTGGGGGCTATAGCTCCTGGGACACACGACAGATGTTTTTC. The genes are TRDV2 and TRDJ3, with TRDD3 matching 8 bases. CDR3 length: 19 residues. CDR1 is GEAIGNYY, CDR2 EKD, per germline.

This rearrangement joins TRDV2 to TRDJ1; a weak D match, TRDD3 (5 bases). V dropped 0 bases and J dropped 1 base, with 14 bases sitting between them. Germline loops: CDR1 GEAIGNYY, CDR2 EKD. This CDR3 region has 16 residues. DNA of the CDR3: TGTGCCTGTGACACCGCTGGGTGGGGACCCACCGATAAACTCATCTTT. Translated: CACDTAGWGPTDKLIF.

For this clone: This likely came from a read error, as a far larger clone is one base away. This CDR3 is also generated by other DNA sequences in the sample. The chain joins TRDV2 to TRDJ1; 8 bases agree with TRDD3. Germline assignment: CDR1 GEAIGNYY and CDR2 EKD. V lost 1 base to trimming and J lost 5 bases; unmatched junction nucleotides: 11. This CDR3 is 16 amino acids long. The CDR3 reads CACDTMAGGPTDKLIF. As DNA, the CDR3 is TGTGCCTGTGACACAATGGCTGGGGGACCCACTGATAAACTCATCTTT.

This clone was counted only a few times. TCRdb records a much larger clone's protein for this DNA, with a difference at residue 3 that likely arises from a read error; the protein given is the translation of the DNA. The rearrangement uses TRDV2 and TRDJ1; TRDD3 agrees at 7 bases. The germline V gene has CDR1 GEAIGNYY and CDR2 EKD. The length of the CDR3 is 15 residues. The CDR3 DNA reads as TGTGCCCGTGATCCCGTGGGGGGGATCACCGATAAACTCATCTTT. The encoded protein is CARDPVGGITDKLIF.

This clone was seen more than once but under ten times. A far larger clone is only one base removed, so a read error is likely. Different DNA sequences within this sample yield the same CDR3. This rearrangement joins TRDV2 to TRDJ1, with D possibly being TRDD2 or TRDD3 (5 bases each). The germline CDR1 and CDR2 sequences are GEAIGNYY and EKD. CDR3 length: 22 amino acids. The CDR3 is CACDPLPNLLGRTLGNTDKLIF. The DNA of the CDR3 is TGCGCCTGTGACCCGCTTCCAAATCTGCTGGGTCGAACCCTTGGGAACACCGATAAACTCATCTTT.

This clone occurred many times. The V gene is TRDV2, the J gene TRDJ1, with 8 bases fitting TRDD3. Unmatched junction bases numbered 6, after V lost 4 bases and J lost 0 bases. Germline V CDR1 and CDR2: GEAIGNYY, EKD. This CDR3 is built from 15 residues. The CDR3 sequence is CACDSLGDYTDKLIF. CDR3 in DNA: TGTGCCTGTGATTCGCTGGGGGACTACACCGATAAACTCATCTTT.

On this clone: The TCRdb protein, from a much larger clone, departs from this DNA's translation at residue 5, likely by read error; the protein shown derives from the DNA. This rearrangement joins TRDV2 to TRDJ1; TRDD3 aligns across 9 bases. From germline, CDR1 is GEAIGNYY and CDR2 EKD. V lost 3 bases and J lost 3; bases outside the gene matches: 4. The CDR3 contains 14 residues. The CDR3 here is CACDGLGESDKLIF. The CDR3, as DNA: TGTGCCTGTGACGGACTGGGGGAGTCCGATAAACTCATCTTT.

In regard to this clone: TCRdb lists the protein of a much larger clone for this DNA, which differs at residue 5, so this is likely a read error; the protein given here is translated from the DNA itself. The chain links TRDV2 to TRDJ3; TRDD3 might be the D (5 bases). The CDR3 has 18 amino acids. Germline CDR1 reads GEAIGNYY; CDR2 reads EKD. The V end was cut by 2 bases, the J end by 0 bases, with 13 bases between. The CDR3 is CACDNGWVSSWDTRQMFF. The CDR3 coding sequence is TGTGCCTGTGACAACGGCTGGGTTAGCTCCTGGGACACCCGACAGATGTTTTTC.

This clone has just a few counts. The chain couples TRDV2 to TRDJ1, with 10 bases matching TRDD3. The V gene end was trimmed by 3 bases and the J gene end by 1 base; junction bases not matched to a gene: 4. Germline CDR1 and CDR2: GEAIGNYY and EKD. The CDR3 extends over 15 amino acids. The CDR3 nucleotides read TGTGCCTGTGACGGACTGGGGGATTCCACCGATAAACTCATCTTT. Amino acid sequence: CACDGLGDSTDKLIF.

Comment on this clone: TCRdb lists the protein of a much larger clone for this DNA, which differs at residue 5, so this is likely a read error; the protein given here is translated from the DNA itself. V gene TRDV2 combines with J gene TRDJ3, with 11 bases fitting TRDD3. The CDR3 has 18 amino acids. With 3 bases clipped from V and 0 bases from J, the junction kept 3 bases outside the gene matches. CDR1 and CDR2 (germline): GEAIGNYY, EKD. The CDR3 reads CACDGTGGYSWDTRQMFF. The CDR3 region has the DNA TGTGCCTGTGACGGTACTGGGGGATACTCCTGGGACACCCGACAGATGTTTTTC.

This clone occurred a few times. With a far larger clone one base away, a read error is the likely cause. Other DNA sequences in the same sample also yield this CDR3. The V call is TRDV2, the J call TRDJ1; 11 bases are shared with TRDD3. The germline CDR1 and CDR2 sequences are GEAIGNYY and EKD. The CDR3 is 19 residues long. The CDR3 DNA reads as TGTGCCTGCGACACCGTAATGGGGGATACGCGGGGCTACACCGATAAACTCATCTTT. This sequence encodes CACDTVMGDTRGYTDKLIF.

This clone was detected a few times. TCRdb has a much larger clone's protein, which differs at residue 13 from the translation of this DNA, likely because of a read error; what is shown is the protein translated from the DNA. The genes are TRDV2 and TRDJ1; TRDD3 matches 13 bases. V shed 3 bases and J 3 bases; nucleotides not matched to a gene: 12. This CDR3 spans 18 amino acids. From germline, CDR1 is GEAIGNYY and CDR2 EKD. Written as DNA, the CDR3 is TGTGCCTGTGACGCCGTACTGGGGGATACGCGGGACGCCGATAAACTCATCTTT. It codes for CACDAVLGDTRDADKLIF.

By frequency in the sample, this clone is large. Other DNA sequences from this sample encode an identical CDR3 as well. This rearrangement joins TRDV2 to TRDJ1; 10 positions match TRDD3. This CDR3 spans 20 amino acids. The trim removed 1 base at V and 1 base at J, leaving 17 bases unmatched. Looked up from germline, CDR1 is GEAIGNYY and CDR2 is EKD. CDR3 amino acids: CACDTVYGGDTRGATDKLIF. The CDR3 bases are TGTGCCTGTGACACGGTCTATGGGGGGGATACGCGGGGGGCCACCGATAAACTCATCTTT.